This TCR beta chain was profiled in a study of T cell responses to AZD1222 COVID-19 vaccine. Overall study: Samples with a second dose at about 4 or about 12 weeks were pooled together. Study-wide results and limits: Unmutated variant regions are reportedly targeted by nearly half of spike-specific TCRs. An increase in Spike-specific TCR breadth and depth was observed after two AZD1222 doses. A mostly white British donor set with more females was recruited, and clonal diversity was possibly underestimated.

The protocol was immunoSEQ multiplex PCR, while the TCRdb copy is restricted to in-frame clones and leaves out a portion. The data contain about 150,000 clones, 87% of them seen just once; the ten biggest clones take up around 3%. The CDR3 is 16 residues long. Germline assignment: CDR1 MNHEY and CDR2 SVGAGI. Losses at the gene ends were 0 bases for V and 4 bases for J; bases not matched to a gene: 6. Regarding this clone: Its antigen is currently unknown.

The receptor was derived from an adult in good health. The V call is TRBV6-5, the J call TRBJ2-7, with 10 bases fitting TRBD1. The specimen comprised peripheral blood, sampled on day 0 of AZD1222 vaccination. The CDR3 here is CASSYSWTGGRYEQYF. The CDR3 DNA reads TGTGCCAGCAGTTACTCGTGGACAGGGGGAAGATACGAGCAGTACTTC.